This T cell receptor beta chain is drawn from a study of blood T cell repertoires in COVID-19. On the study more broadly: Samples representing acute and convalescent COVID-19 were sourced from the United States, Italy and Spain. PBMCs, B-cell-depleted T cells, or T cells were the source of the cDNA or gDNA that made up the material.

Per germline, CDR1 SEHNR and CDR2 FQNEAQ (reference sequence). This CDR3 contains 15 residues. V dropped 5 bases and J dropped 4 bases, with 17 bases sitting between them. Per the original data handling: Nucleated cell number was recorded as an estimate derived from reference gene primer amplification. Sequenced by immunoSEQ multiplex PCR; TCRdb stores in-frame clones only, minus some. D and trimming were read from the DNA, whereas the V and J calls and clone size are those reported in that table. This sample has tens of thousands of clones, with roughly 94% found just once. Source material: peripheral blood. This TCR derives from a human donor with active COVID-19. The donor label of this sample is uncertain. The chain is built from TRBV7-9 and TRBJ2-5, with D unclear. The CDR3 loop is CASSTASIARETQYF. The CDR3 DNA is TGTGCCAGCAGCACCGCCAGTATAGCCCGAGAGACCCAGTACTTC.